Only a few counts were recorded for the clone carrying this T cell receptor (beta chain). This entry is derived from a study of beta chain features in type 1 diabetes. As every portion of the isolated RNA was reverse transcribed, the sequencing read expressed TCRB transcripts. The repertoire was sequenced with immunoSEQ multiplex PCR; TCRdb's copy has only in-frame clones and lacks some. The table has approximately 300,000 clones, 8% to 13% seen once; the top ten hold just over 0.015%. Germline lookup yields CDR1 MNHNS and CDR2 SASEGT. Unmatched junction bases numbered 6, after V lost 6 bases and J lost 2 bases. The CDR3 is 15 residues long.

The source material was naive CD4+ T cells from blood. The rearrangement uses TRBV6-1 and TRBJ1-5; TRBD1 matches 8 bases. The TCR was taken from a woman in her twenties or thirties in good health. The CDR3 DNA reads TGTGCCAGCAGGGGGGACAGGAGTGGCAATCAGCCCCAGCATTTT. This encodes CASRGDRSGNQPQHF.